These 9 T cell receptor beta chains originate from one sample sequenced in a study of T cell responses to AZD1222 COVID-19 vaccine. Some clones are missing from TCRdb's copy, which holds only in-frame ones; the method was immunoSEQ multiplex PCR. The sample lists over 120,000 clones; under 95% were seen once. The material was peripheral blood, obtained on day 0 of AZD1222 vaccination. The receptors stem from an adult in good health.

This sequence joins TRBV29-1 and TRBJ1-1; tentatively, D is TRBD1 (6 bases). The germline V and J ends were trimmed by 0 bases and 6 bases, with 20 bases remaining between them. The germline CDR1 and CDR2 sequences are SQVTM and ANQGSEA. The CDR3 is 16 amino acids. CDR3: CSVEEDQGRTPAEAFF. In nucleotides, the CDR3 is TGCAGCGTTGAAGAGGATCAGGGGCGGACCCCGGCTGAAGCTTTCTTT.

The chain combines TRBV10-3 with TRBJ2-7; D is perhaps TRBD2 (5 bases). CDR1 is ENHRY and CDR2 is SYGVKD in the germline V gene. The CDR3 covers 14 residues. V lost 3 bases and J 0 bases, leaving 9 bases between the germline ends. The CDR3 protein is CAISDGKSSYEQYF. Here the CDR3 DNA reads TGTGCCATCAGTGACGGGAAAAGCTCCTACGAGCAGTACTTC.

The chain carries TRBV7-2 and TRBJ2-5; 7 bases agree with TRBD2. CDR1 and CDR2 (germline): SGHTA, FQGNSA. The CDR3 extends over 17 amino acids. Trimming took 5 bases from V and 2 from J; bases not matched to a gene: 14. Here the CDR3 reads CASSPNSRSGEQETQYF. The CDR3 DNA sequence: TGTGCCAGCAGCCCGAACTCGAGGAGCGGGGAACAAGAGACCCAGTACTTC.

The V and J genes are TRBV7-9 and TRBJ1-2, with TRBD1 as a possible D gene (5 bases). Trimming took 5 bases from V and 3 from J, leaving 10 bases between them. Germline CDR1 SEHNR, CDR2 FQNEAQ (reference sequence). The CDR3 runs 13 residues. The CDR3 sequence: CASSVGTDYGYTF. In nucleotides, the CDR3 is TGTGCCAGCAGCGTAGGGACGGACTATGGCTACACCTTC.

The J gene is TRBJ2-1, the V gene TRBV5-6; D might be TRBD1 (6 bases). The CDR3 runs to 13 residues. The V gene lost 4 bases and the J gene lost 6 bases, with 11 bases spanning the gap. Germline V gives CDR1 SGHDT, CDR2 YYEEEE. The CDR3 spells CASSRQVSNEQFF. CDR3 nucleotides: TGTGCCAGCAGCCGACAGGTCTCCAATGAGCAGTTCTTC. Full variable domain (missing parts from reference TRBV5-6 and TRBJ2-1): DAGVTQSPTHLIKTRGQQVTLRCSPKSGHDTVSWYQQALGQGPQFIFQYYEEEERQRGNFPDRFSGHQFPNYSSELNVNALLLGDSALYLCASSRQVSNEQFFGPGTRLTVL.

V usage is TRBV4-1 and J usage is TRBJ2-5; 9 positions match TRBD1. Per the germline V gene, CDR1 is MGHRA and CDR2 is YSYEKL. CDR3 length: 14 amino acids. The V and J ends lost 4 bases and 2 bases, in that order; junction bases with no gene match: 2. CDR3 region: CASSLGQGQETQYF. The CDR3 DNA is TGCGCCAGCAGCCTTGGACAGGGGCAAGAGACCCAGTACTTC.

This rearrangement joins TRBV3-1 (or the pseudogene TRBV3-2) to TRBJ2-5, with D perhaps matching TRBD2 (5 bases). The CDR3 is 13 amino acids. V dropped 3 bases and J dropped 3 bases, with 8 bases sitting between them. Looked up from germline, CDR1 is LGHDT and CDR2 is YNNKEL (reference sequence). In DNA, the CDR3 is TGTGCCAGCAGCCACTCCGGGGAAGAGACCCAGTACTTC. Its translation is CASSHSGEETQYF.

This rearrangement joins TRBV27 to TRBJ2-5; D remains ambiguous. Germline V gene sequence: CDR1 MNHEY, CDR2 SMNVEV (reference sequence). V lost 6 bases and J lost 2, with 10 bases in between. The CDR3 length is 13 residues. For the CDR3, the DNA is TGTGCCAGCAGGTCTGTTAATCAAGAGACCCAGTACTTC. Amino acids: CASRSVNQETQYF.

The genes are TRBV7-2 and TRBJ2-7, with TRBD2 matching 10 bases. Germline loops: CDR1 SGHTA, CDR2 FQGNSA. V gave up 5 bases and J gave up 4 bases; unmatched junction bases: 8. The CDR3 consists of 15 residues. The CDR3 DNA follows: TGTGCCAGCAGCCGTAGCGGGACTAGCGAATACGAGCAGTACTTC. It yields the protein CASSRSGTSEYEQYF.